This TCR beta chain is drawn from a study of identical twins. Whole-study findings and limits: Less excess twin sharing appeared in beta out-of-frame sequences. Where out-of-frame alpha sequences were twin-shared, they showed excess low generation probability.

This clonotype appeared a few times. What it binds is unknown. The length of the CDR3 is 17 residues. V lost 2 bases and J lost 2, with 16 bases in between. TCRdb processed the 5' RACE reads anew with MiXCR; each CDR3 protein has one entry. The table includes some 1,600,000 distinct CDR3 sequences, 32% detected once. The specimen was cord blood. V usage is TRBV12-3 or TRBV12-4 and J usage is TRBJ2-1, with D perhaps TRBD2 (6 bases). This TCR was sampled from a newborn girl in good health. CDR3 protein: CASSLPRPSVTYNEQFF. The DNA for the CDR3 is TGTGCCAGCAGTTTACCCCGGCCTAGCGTAACCTACAATGAGCAGTTCTTC.